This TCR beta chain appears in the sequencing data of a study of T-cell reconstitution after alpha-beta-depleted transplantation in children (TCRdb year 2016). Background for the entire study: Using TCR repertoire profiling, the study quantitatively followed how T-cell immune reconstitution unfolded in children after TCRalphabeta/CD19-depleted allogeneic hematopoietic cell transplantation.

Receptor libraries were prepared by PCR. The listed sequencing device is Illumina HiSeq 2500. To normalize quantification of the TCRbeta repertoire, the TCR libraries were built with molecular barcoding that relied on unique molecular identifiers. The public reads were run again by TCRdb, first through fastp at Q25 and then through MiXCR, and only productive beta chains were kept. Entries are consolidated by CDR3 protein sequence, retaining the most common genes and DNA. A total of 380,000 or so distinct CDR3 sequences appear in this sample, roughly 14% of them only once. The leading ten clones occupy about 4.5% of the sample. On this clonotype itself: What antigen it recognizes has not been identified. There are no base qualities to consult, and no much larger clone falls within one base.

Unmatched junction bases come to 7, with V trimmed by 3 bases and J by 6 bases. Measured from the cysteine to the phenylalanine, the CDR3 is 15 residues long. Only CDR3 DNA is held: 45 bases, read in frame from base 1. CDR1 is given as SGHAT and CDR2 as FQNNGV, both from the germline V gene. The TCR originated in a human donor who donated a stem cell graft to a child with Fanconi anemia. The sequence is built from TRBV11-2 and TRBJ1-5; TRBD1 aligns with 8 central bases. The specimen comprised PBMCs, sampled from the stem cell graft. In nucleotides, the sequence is TGTGCCAGCAGCTTGGATACAGGGGGGGGTCAGCCCCAGCATTTT. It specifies CASSLDTGGGQPQHF. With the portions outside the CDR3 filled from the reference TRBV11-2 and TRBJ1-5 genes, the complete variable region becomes EAGVAQSPRYKIIEKRQSVAFWCNPISGHATLYWYQQILGQGPKLLIQFQNNGVVDDSQLPKDRFSAERLKGVDSTLKIQPAKLEDSAVYLCASSLDTGGGQPQHFGDGTRLSIL.